Listed below are T cell receptor beta chains from one sample, sequenced in a study of T cell repertoires in cytomegalovirus infection. No antigen has been assigned to these receptors. From the reads, TCRdb called clonotypes with MiXCR, one entry per CDR3 protein. The sample includes roughly 730,000 distinct CDR3 sequences, 30% to 35% of them seen just once. The sequencing here drew on cultured PBMCs, taken from culture after CMV antigen stimulation. These receptors were taken from a human donor in good health (CMV status not recorded). Some clones in this sample may be carry-over from other donors' samples. Both conserved end residues are part of each CDR3. D genes are given only for firm matches. Size tells how often a clone was seen (once, few, many) or the class of an expanded clone, and some rows leave it out.

TRBJ2-5	-	-	TRBV5-4	CASSLGWAGETQYF	TGTGCCAGCAGCTTGGGGTGGGCGGGAGAGACCCAGTACTTC
TRBJ1-5	few	-	TRBV19	CASSIQGLTYNQPQHF	TGTGCCAGTAGTATTCAGGGCCTAACGTACAATCAGCCCCAGCATTTT
TRBJ2-1	once	TRBD1	TRBV7-4	CASSLLPATGVAEQFF	TGTGCCAGCAGCTTACTACCCGCGACAGGGGTTGCTGAGCAGTTCTTC
TRBJ2-7	-	TRBD1	TRBV7-2	CASSLSWAGGHEQYF	TGTGCCAGCAGCTTATCCTGGGCAGGGGGCCACGAGCAGTACTTC
TRBJ1-5	-	-	TRBV7-8	CASGTARLRTGNQPQHF	TGTGCCAGCGGTACTGCCAGGTTACGTACGGGCAATCAGCCCCAGCATTTT
TRBJ2-4	-	-	TRBV18	CASSPPGAESAKNIQYF	TGTGCCAGCTCACCACCCGGGGCCGAGTCAGCCAAAAACATTCAGTACTTC
TRBJ2-7	few	-	TRBV7-8	CASSSDPYYEQYF	TGTGCCAGCAGCTCAGACCCCTACTACGAGCAGTACTTC
TRBJ1-2	few	TRBD1	TRBV11-2	CASSLDLYRGSGYTF	TGTGCCAGCAGCTTAGATCTCTACAGGGGCTCTGGCTACACCTTC
TRBJ1-6	few	TRBD1	TRBV4-1	CASSQPTGGNYNSPLHF	TGCGCCAGCAGCCAACCAACAGGGGGTAACTATAATTCACCCCTCCACTTT
TRBJ2-7	-	TRBD2	TRBV5-4	CASSPSGRTPYEQYF	TGTGCCAGCAGCCCTAGCGGGAGGACCCCTTACGAGCAGTACTTC
TRBJ2-1	few	TRBD2	TRBV18	CASSPPTSGKAHNEQFF	TGTGCCAGCTCACCACCAACTAGCGGGAAAGCACACAATGAGCAGTTCTTC
TRBJ2-1	few	-	TRBV27	CASSLIGDNEQFF	TGTGCCAGCAGTTTGATAGGGGACAATGAGCAGTTCTTC
TRBJ2-2	-	TRBD1	TRBV7-2	CASSTGQGYTGELFF	TGTGCCAGCAGCACGGGACAGGGTTACACCGGGGAGCTGTTTTTT
TRBJ2-1	-	-	TRBV5-6	CASSLDDEQFF	TGTGCCAGCAGCTTGGACGATGAGCAGTTCTTC
TRBJ1-1	many	-	TRBV7-6	CASSPWGTEAFF	TGTGCCAGCAGCCCGTGGGGAACTGAAGCTTTCTTT
TRBJ2-3	-	-	TRBV7-2	CASSLEVRDTQYF	TGTGCCAGCAGCTTAGAGGTCAGGGATACGCAGTATTTT
TRBJ2-2	few	TRBD2	TRBV12-3/TRBV12-4	CASSGLAGGPHGELFF	TGTGCCAGCAGTGGACTAGCGGGGGGGCCTCACGGGGAGCTGTTTTTT
TRBJ2-7	-	-	TRBV5-6	CASSLAPGPQHF	TGTGCCAGCAGCTTGGCCCCAGGGCCTCAGCACTTC
TRBJ2-7	-	TRBD1	TRBV27	CASSLSSGTGGYEQYF	TGTGCCAGCAGTTTAAGCTCCGGGACAGGGGGATACGAGCAGTACTTC
TRBJ2-5	many	-	TRBV11-2	CASRGRIGVQETQYF	TGTGCCAGCAGGGGACGTATCGGGGTACAAGAGACCCAGTACTTC
TRBJ2-3	-	-	TRBV6-6	CASSYSSFVRSTSTDTQYF	TGTGCCAGCAGTTACTCGAGTTTCGTGCGGAGTACTAGCACAGATACGCAGTATTTT
TRBJ2-1	-	TRBD1	TRBV2	CASSRTGGKREQFF	TGTGCCAGCAGTCGGACAGGGGGCAAACGTGAGCAGTTCTTC
TRBJ2-7	-	TRBD2	TRBV11-1	CASSPEPGLSYEQYF	TGTGCCAGCAGCCCCGAACCGGGACTATCCTACGAGCAGTACTTC
TRBJ2-5	-	TRBD2	TRBV6-1	CASSLLAGGAQETQYF	TGTGCCAGCAGTTTACTAGCGGGAGGGGCCCAAGAGACCCAGTACTTC
TRBJ2-7	many	TRBD1	TRBV7-6	CASSYRDRGTSYEQYF	TGTGCCAGCAGCTACCGGGACAGGGGGACCTCCTACGAGCAGTACTTC
TRBJ2-7	many	-	TRBV7-8	CASSRQAYEQYF	TGTGCCAGCAGCCGACAGGCCTACGAGCAGTACTTC
TRBJ2-2	-	TRBD1	TRBV7-9	CASSRQGNGELFF	TGTGCCAGCAGCCGACAGGGCAACGGGGAGCTGTTTTTT
TRBJ2-7	-	-	TRBV20-1	CSAREAYYEQYF	TGCAGTGCTAGGGAAGCTTACTACGAGCAGTACTTC
TRBJ2-3	-	TRBD2	TRBV6-2/TRBV6-3	CASSYSGTSPVDTQYF	TGTGCCAGCAGTTACTCCGGGACTAGCCCCGTAGATACGCAGTATTTT
TRBJ1-1	-	-	TRBV27	CASSFSRMNTEAFF	TGTGCCAGCAGTTTTTCCCGAATGAACACTGAAGCTTTCTTT
TRBJ2-1	few	TRBD2	TRBV7-2	CASSPRTSALEIF	TGTGCCAGCAGCCCCCGGACTAGCGCGTTGGAGATCTTC
TRBJ2-3	-	-	TRBV6-2/TRBV6-3	CASSRSDTDTQYF	TGTGCCAGCAGCCGGAGCGACACAGATACGCAGTATTTT
TRBJ1-2	-	-	TRBV20-1	CSASGVRYGYTF	TGCAGTGCTAGCGGGGTCCGCTATGGCTACACCTTC
TRBJ1-5	-	-	TRBV10-3	CAIGQGNQPQHF	TGTGCCATCGGGCAGGGCAATCAGCCCCAGCATTTT
TRBJ1-1	few	TRBD1	TRBV29-1	CSASGGSRSAEAFF	TGCAGCGCTTCAGGGGGCAGCCGATCCGCTGAAGCTTTCTTT
TRBJ2-7	-	-	TRBV10-3	CAISVGNEQYF	TGTGCCATCAGTGTTGGGAACGAGCAGTACTTC
TRBJ2-2	-	TRBD1	TRBV12-3/TRBV12-4	CASSLVRGQRTGELFF	TGTGCCAGCAGTTTAGTAAGGGGGCAAAGGACCGGGGAGCTGTTTTTT
TRBJ1-2	-	-	TRBV7-2	CASSLATAGGYTF	TGTGCCAGCAGCTTAGCTACAGCAGGTGGCTACACCTTC
TRBJ1-5	-	-	TRBV19	CAGAPGGGNQPQHF	TGTGCCGGGGCCCCGGGTGGAGGCAATCAGCCCCAGCATTTT